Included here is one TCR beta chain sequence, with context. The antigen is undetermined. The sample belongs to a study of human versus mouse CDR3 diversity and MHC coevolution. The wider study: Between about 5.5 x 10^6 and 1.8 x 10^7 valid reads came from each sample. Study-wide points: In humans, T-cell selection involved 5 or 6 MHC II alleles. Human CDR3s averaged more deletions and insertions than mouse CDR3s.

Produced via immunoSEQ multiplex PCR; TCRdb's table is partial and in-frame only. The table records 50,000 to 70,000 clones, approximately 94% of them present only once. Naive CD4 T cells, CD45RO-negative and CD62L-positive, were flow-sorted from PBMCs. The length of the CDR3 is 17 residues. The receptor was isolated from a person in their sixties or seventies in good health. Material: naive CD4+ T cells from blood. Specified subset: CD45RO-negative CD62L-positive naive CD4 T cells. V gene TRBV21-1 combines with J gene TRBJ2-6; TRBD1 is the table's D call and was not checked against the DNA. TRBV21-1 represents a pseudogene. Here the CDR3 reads CASSADRGSSGANVLTF. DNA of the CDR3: TGTGCCAGCAGCGCTGACAGGGGAAGCTCTGGGGCCAACGTCCTGACTTTC.